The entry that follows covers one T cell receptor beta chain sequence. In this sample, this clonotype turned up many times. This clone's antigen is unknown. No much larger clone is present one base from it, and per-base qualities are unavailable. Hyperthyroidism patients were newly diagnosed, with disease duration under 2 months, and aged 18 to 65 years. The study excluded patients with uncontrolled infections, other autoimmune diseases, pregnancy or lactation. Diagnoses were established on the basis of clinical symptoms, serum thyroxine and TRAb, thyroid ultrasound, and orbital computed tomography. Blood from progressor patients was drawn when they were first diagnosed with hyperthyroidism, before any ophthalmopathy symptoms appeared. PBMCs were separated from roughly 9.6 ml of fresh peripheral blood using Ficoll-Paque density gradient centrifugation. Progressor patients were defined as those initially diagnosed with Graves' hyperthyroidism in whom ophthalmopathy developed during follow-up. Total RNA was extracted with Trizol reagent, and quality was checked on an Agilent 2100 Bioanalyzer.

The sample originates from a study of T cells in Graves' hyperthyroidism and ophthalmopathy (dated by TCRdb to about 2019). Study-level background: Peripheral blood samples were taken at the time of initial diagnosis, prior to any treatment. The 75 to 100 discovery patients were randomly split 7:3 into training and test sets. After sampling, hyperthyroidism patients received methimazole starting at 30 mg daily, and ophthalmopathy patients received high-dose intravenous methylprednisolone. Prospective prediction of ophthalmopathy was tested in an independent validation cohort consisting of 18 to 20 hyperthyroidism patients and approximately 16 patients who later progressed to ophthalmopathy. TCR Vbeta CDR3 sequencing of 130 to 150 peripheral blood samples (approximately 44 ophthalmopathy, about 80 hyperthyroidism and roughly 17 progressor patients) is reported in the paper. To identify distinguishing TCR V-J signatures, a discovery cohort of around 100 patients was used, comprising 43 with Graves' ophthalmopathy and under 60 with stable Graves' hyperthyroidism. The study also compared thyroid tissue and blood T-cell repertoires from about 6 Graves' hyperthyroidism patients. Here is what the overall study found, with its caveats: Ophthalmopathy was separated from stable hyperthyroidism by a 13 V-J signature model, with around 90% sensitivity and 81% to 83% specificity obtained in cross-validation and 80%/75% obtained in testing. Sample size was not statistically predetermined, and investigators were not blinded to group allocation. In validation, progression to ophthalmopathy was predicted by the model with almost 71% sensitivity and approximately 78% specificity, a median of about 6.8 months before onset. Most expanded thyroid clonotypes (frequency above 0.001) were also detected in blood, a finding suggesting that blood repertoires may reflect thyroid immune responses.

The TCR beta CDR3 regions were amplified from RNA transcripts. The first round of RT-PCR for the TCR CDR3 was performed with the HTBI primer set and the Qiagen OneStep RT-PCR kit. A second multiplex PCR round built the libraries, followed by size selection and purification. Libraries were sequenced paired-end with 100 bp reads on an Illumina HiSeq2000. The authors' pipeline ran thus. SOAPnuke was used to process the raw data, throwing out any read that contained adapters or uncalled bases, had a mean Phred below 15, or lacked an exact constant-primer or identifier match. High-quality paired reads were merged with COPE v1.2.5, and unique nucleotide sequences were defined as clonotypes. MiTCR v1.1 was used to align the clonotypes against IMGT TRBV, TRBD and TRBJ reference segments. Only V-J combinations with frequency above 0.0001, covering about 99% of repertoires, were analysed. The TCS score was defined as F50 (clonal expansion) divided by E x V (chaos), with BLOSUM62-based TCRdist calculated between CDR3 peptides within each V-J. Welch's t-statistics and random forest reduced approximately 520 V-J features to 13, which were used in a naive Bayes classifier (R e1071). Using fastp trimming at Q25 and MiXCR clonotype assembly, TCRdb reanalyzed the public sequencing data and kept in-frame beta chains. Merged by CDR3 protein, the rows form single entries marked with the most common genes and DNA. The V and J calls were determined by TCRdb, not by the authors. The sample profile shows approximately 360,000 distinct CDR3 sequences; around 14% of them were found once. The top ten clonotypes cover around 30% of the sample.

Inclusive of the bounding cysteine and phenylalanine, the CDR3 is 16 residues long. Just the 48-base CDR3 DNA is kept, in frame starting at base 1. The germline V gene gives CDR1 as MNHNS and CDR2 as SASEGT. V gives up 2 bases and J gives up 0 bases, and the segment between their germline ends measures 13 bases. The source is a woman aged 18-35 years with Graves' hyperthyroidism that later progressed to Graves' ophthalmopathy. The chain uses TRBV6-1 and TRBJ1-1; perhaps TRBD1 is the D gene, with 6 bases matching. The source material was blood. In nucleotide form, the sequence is TGTGCCAGCAGTGAAAGGTATGGGGACATGAACACTGAAGCTTTCTTT. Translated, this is CASSERYGDMNTEAFF.